This TCR beta chain derives from a study of graft-versus-host responses after intestinal transplantation. Across the whole study: The whole recipient group had anti-thymocyte globulin induction followed by tacrolimus and steroids for roughly three years. General study points: Early post-transplant HvG declines showed an association with peak circulating GvH clone levels. Within the allografts of patients who had graft-donor T cell macrochimerism, graft-versus-host to host-versus-graft clonal ratios were high.

To note about this clone: Its antigen is undetermined.

Sequenced by immunoSEQ multiplex PCR; TCRdb stores in-frame clones only, minus some. This table holds approximately 71,000 clones, 80% to 90% found once. This TCR was recovered from a human donor who received an intestinal transplant. The material sequenced was unstimulated CD8+ T cells sorted from spleen or lymph node cells, taken before intestinal transplant.

The CDR3 loop is CASSQEWGPAYGYTF. Written as DNA, the CDR3 is TGCGCCAGCAGCCAAGAATGGGGGCCAGCCTATGGCTACACCTTC. The rearrangement uses TRBV4-1 and TRBJ1-2; possible D gene TRBD1, 6 bases. Between the trimmed V and J ends, which lost 0 bases and 4 bases, there was a span of 12 bases. The CDR3 totals 15 residues. CDR1 and CDR2 from the germline V gene are MGHRA and YSYEKL.